This T cell receptor (beta chain) appears in the sequencing data of a study of regulatory T cells in long-lasting Graves disease. Study results and limitations: TCR diversity was lower in persistent than newly diagnosed Graves' disease. The sample size was small, and this may have reduced accuracy. Persistent patients had a count of shared public clonotypes (over 2,500) that exceeded that of new patients (about 930).

Trimming removed 5 bases from V and 5 bases from J, with 13 bases in between. The CDR3 sequence is 13 residues long. Germline assignment: CDR1 MNHEY and CDR2 SMNVEV (reference sequence). Arm-PCR with iRepertoire HTBI primers amplified the CDR3 regions for these TCR beta libraries. TCRdb ran MiXCR on the multiplex PCR reads and lists one entry per CDR3 protein. This repertoire shows approximately 350,000 distinct CDR3 sequences, around 15% found once; its top ten account for 20% to 25%. The time point was: newly diagnosed GD, antithyroid drugs for less than 3 months. RNA extracted from PBMCs served as the sequencing template. Many counts were recorded for this clonotype. What it recognizes is unknown. These data were also reused for a study on T cells in Graves' hyperthyroidism and ophthalmopathy. This second study notes: During a first-round RT-PCR of the TCR CDR3, the HTBI primer set was used.

Sequenced material: peripheral blood mononuclear cells (PBMCs), taken at new diagnosis, from a patient treated with antithyroid drugs. The chain couples TRBV27 to TRBJ2-7, with a weak D call TRBD1 (7 bases). The sequence was obtained from a woman between 18 and 29 years old with Graves disease. CDR3 residues: CASSGGGGHEQYF. The CDR3 DNA reads TGTGCCAGCAGTGGAGGGGGCGGACACGAGCAGTACTTC.